The T cell receptor beta chain described here comes from a study of T cell responses to AZD1222 COVID-19 vaccine. Overall study results and limits: White British donors predominated, females outnumbered males, and clonal diversity was possibly underestimated.

V gave up 2 bases and J gave up 4 bases, with 9 bases separating them. Germline CDR1 is KGHSH and CDR2 is LQKENI. This CDR3 region has 14 residues. Generated by immunoSEQ multiplex PCR, the TCRdb table keeps only in-frame clones and is missing some. The sample consists of 150,000 to 200,000 clones, around 94% of them appearing once. Concerning this clone itself: No antigen is known for it.

The rearrangement links TRBV18 to TRBJ2-1; D not resolved. The receptor comes from an adult in good health. The sequencing here drew on peripheral blood, taken on day 0 of AZD1222 vaccination. The CDR3 bases are TGTGCCAGCTCACCAGGCGCTGAATACAATGAGCAGTTCTTC. This gives the protein CASSPGAEYNEQFF.